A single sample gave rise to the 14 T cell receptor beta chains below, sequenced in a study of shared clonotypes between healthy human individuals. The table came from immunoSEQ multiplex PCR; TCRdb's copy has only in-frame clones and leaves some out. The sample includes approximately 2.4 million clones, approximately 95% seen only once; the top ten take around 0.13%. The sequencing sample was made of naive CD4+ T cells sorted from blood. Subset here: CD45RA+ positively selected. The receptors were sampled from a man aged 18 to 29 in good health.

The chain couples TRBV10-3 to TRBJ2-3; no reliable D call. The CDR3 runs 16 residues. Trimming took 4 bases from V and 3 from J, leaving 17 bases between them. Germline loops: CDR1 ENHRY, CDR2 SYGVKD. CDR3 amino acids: CAISAGVGAGTDTQYF. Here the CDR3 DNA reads TGTGCCATCAGTGCTGGGGTGGGCGCTGGTACAGATACGCAGTATTTT.

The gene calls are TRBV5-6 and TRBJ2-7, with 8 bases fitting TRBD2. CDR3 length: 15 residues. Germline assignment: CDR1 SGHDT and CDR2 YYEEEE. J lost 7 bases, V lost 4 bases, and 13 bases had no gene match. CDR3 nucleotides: TGTGCCAGCAGCCGGGTGGCGGGAGGTTCAGGAGAGCAGTACTTC. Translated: CASSRVAGGSGEQYF.

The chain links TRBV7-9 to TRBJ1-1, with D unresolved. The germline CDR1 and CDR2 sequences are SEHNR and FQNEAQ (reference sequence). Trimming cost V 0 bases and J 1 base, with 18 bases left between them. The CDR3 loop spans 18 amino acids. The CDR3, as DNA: TGTGCCAGCAGCTTAGCCTCCTGGGGATTACGGGAGAACACTGAAGCTTTCTTT. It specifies CASSLASWGLRENTEAFF.

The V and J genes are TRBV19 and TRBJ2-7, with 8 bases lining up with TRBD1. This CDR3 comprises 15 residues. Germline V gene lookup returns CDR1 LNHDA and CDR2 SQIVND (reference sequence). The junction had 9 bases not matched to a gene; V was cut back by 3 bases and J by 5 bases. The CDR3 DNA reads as TGTGCCAGTAGTATGGCAGGGGGCGTCAACGACGAGCAGTACTTC. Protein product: CASSMAGGVNDEQYF.

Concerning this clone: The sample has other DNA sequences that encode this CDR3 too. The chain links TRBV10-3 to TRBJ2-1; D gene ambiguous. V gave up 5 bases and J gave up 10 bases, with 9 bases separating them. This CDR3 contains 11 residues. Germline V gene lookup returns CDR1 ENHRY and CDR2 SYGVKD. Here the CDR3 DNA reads TGTGCCATCAGTCCTGGGGAAGAGCAGTTCTTC. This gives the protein CAISPGEEQFF.

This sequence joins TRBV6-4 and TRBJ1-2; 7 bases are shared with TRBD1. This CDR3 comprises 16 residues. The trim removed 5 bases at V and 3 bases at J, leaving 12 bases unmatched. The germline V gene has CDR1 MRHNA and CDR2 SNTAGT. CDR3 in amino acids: CASSLEQGITYYGYTF. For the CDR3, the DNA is TGTGCCAGCAGTCTTGAACAGGGGATCACTTACTATGGCTACACCTTC.

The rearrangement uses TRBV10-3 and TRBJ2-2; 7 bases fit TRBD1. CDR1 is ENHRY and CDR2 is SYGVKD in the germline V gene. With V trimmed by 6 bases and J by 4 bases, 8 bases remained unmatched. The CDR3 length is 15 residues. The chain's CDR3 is CAIRGTEALTGELFF. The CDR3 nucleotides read TGTGCCATCAGGGGGACAGAAGCACTCACCGGGGAGCTGTTTTTT.

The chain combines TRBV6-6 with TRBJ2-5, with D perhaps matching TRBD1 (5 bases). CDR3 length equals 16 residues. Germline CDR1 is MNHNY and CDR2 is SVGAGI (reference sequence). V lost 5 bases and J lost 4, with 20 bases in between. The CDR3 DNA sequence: TGTGCCAGCAGTAGCTACCTCCAGGGTCCTTCAGAGACCCAGTACTTC. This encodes CASSSYLQGPSETQYF.

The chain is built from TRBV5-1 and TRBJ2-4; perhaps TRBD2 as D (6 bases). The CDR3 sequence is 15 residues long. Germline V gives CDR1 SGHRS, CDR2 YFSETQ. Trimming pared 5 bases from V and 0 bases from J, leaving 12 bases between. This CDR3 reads CASSLGGLAKNIQYF. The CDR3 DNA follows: TGCGCCAGCAGTCTTGGGGGGTTAGCCAAAAACATTCAGTACTTC.

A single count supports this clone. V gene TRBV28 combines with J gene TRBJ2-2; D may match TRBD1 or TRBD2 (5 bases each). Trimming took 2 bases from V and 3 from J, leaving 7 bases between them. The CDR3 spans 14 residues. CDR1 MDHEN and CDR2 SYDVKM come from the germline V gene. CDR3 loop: CASSLGGYTGELFF. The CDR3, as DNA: TGTGCCAGCAGTTTAGGGGGTTACACCGGGGAGCTGTTTTTT.

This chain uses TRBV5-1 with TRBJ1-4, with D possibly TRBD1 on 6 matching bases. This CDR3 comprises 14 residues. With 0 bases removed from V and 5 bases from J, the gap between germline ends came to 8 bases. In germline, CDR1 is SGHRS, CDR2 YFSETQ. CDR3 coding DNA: TGCGCCAGCAGCTTGGACAGGGAGAATGAAAAACTGTTTTTT. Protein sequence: CASSLDRENEKLFF.

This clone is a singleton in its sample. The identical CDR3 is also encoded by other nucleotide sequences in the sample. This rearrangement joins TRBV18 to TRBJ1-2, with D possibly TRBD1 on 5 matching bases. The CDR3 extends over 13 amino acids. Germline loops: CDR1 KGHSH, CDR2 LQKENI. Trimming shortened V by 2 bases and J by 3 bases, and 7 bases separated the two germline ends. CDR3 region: CASSPGTDYGYTF. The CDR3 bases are TGTGCCAGCTCACCAGGGACGGACTATGGCTACACCTTC.

The CDR3 sequence is CASSLGTYSSTDTQYF. The DNA for the CDR3 is TGCGCCAGCAGCTTGGGGACATACTCTAGCACAGATACGCAGTATTTT. The J gene is TRBJ2-3, the V gene TRBV5-1; maybe TRBD1 (5 bases). V lost 0 bases to trimming and J lost 0 bases, with 11 bases between them. Per the germline V gene, CDR1 is SGHRS and CDR2 is YFSETQ. This CDR3 contains 16 residues.

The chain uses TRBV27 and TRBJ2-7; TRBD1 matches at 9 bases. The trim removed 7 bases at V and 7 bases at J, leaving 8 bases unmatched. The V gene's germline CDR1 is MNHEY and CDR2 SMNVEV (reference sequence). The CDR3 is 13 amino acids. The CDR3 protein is CASKTGQGGEQYF. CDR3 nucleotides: TGTGCCAGCAAGACGGGACAGGGTGGGGAGCAGTACTTC.